The 5 T cell receptor beta chains presented below share a single source sample, sequenced in a study of neurological immune-mediated disorders. TCRdb redid the calling of the 5' RACE reads with MiXCR, one entry per CDR3 protein. The repertoire includes about 88,000 distinct CDR3 sequences, approximately 3.3% of them detected once, and under 6.5% sits in the top ten. The sample was PBMCs. The receptors come from a woman between 18 and 29 years old with multiple sclerosis.

This clonotype was seen many times. V is TRBV7-9 and J is TRBJ2-1, with D hard to call. Trimming pared 5 bases from V and 0 bases from J, leaving 8 bases between. This CDR3 has 14 amino acids. Germline V gene data show CDR1 as SEHNR and CDR2 as FQNEAQ (reference sequence). The CDR3 is CASSPPASYNEQFF. CDR3 DNA sequence: TGTGCCAGCAGCCCCCCCGCCTCCTACAATGAGCAGTTCTTC.

Many counts were recorded for this clonotype. The rearrangement links TRBV3-1 to TRBJ1-6; D is unclear. This CDR3 is built from 17 residues. The germline CDR1 and CDR2 sequences are LGHDT and YNNKEL (reference sequence). Trimming stripped 2 bases from V and 7 bases from J, with 18 bases between. The CDR3 DNA sequence: TGTGCCAGCAGCCAATTCGCACAGCTTGGGATCAATTCACCCCTCCACTTT. Its translation: CASSQFAQLGINSPLHF.

This clonotype was counted many times. The V gene is TRBV6-6, the J gene TRBJ2-5; D remains unclear. Deletions cut 0 bases from V and 1 base from J, with 6 bases between. CDR1 and CDR2 (germline): MNHNY, SVGAGI (reference sequence). The length of the CDR3 is 14 residues. CDR3 loop: CASSYSSAQETQYF. The CDR3 coding sequence is TGTGCCAGCAGTTACTCATCGGCCCAAGAGACCCAGTACTTC.

In this sample, this clonotype turned up many times. The chain links TRBV20-1 to TRBJ2-3; TRBD2 aligns across 10 bases. Germline trimming cut 8 bases from V and 1 base from J; bases unmatched to any gene: 12. Germline assignment: CDR1 DFQATT and CDR2 SNEGSKA (reference sequence). The length of the CDR3 is 16 residues. This CDR3 is CSTPQLGTSGTDTQYF. DNA of the CDR3: TGCAGTACGCCGCAGCTGGGGACTAGCGGCACAGATACGCAGTATTTT.

The V and J genes are TRBV7-2 and TRBJ2-1, with 7 bases that match TRBD1. This CDR3 comprises 13 residues. The V gene's germline CDR1 is SGHTA and CDR2 FQGNSA. V lost 5 bases and J lost 8; bases outside the gene matches: 6. CDR3 bases: TGTGCCAGCAGCAGACAGGGTTGGGATGAGCAGTTCTTC. Translation gives CASSRQGWDEQFF.